The rows below give T cell receptor beta chains drawn from one sample of a study of blood T cell repertoires in COVID-19. Some clones are missing from TCRdb's copy, which holds only in-frame ones; the method was immunoSEQ multiplex PCR. The data contain roughly 48,000 clones, 80% to 85% of them singletons. Sequencing used peripheral blood. The receptors were gathered from a man in his sixties or seventies with acute or convalescent COVID-19. CDR3s include the opening cysteine and the closing phenylalanine or tryptophan. A D gene is named only where the DNA matches it firmly. Rows may omit the clone size; those that give it use once, few, many or a size class.

NA	TRBV7-2	TRBD2	TRBJ2-2	CASSLSGSETGELFF	TGTGCCAGCAGCTTGAGCGGGAGCGAGACCGGGGAGCTGTTTTTT
NA	TRBV12-5	TRBD2	TRBJ2-2	CASGLGTSGITGELFF	TGTGCTAGTGGTCTAGGGACTAGCGGGATTACCGGGGAGCTGTTTTTT
NA	TRBV9	NA	TRBJ1-5	CASSRSAGNQPQHF	TGTGCCAGCAGCCGCTCAGCGGGCAATCAGCCCCAGCATTTT
NA	TRBV7-8	TRBD1	TRBJ1-1	CASSSYTTGGTEAFF	TGTGCCAGCAGCTCCTATACTACAGGGGGCACTGAAGCTTTCTTT
NA	TRBV7-9	TRBD1	TRBJ1-2	CASSLPDRGYGYTF	TGTGCCAGCAGCCTTCCCGACAGGGGCTATGGCTACACCTTC
NA	TRBV19	TRBD2	TRBJ2-5	CASSASLAGGPGETQYF	TGTGCCAGTAGTGCCTCACTAGCGGGAGGGCCTGGAGAGACCCAGTACTTC
few	TRBV7-9	NA	TRBJ1-3	CASSLQRNTIYF	TGTGCCAGCAGCTTACAAAGAAACACCATATATTTT
NA	TRBV4-2	NA	TRBJ1-5	CASSQDQGAQPQHF	TGTGCCAGCAGCCAAGATCAAGGGGCTCAGCCCCAGCATTTT
NA	TRBV27	TRBD1	TRBJ1-6	CASSAHDRGVSPLHF	TGTGCCAGCAGTGCCCACGACAGGGGTGTCTCACCCCTCCACTTT
NA	TRBV30	TRBD1	TRBJ1-6	CAWSASDRVYSPLHF	TGTGCCTGGAGTGCTTCGGACAGGGTTTATTCACCCCTCCACTTT
NA	TRBV6-6	NA	TRBJ1-4	CASSYGQHMANEKLFF	TGTGCCAGCAGTTACGGACAGCACATGGCTAATGAAAAACTGTTTTTT
NA	TRBV28	TRBD1	TRBJ2-5	CASSFVTGQETQYF	TGTGCCAGCAGTTTTGTGACAGGGCAAGAGACCCAGTACTTC
NA	TRBV27	TRBD1	TRBJ2-5	CASRRTGQETQYF	TGTGCCAGCAGACGGACAGGGCAAGAGACCCAGTACTTC